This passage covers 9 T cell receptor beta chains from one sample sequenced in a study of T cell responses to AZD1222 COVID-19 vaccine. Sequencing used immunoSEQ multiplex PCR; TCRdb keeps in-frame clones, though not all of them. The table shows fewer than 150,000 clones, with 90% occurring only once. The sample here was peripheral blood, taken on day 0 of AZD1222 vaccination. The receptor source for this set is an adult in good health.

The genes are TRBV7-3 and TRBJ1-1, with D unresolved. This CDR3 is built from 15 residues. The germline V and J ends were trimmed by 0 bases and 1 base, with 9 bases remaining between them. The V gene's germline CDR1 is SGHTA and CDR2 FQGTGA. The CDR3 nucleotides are TGTGCCAGCAGCTTAACCGGTCAGACGAACACTGAAGCTTTCTTT. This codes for CASSLTGQTNTEAFF.

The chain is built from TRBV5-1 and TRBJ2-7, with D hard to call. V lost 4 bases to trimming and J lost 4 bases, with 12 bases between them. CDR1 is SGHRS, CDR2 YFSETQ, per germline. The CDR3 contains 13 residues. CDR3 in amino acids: CASSEAVGYEQYF. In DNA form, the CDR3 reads TGCGCCAGCAGCGAGGCAGTAGGTTACGAGCAGTACTTC.

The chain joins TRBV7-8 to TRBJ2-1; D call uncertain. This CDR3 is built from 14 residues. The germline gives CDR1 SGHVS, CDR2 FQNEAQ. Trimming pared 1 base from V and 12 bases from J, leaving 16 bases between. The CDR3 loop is CASSLVVALGGQFF. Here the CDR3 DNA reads TGTGCCAGCAGCTTAGTTGTGGCCTTGGGTGGGCAGTTCTTC. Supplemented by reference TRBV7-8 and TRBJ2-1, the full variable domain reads GAGVSQSPRYKVAKRGQDVALRCDPISGHVSLFWYQQALGQGPEFLTYFQNEAQLDKSGLPSDRFFAERPEGSVSTLKIQRTQQEDSAVYLCASSLVVALGGQFFGPGTRLTVL.

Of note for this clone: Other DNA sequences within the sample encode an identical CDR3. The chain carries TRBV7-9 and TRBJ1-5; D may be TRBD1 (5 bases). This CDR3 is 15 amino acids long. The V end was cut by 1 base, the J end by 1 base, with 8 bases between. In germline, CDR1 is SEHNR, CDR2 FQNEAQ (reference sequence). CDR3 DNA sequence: TGTGCCAGCAGCTTAGGGGGGGGAAGCAATCAGCCCCAGCATTTT. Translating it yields CASSLGGGSNQPQHF. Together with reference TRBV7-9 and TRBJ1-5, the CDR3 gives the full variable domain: DTGVSQNPRHKITKRGQNVTFRCDPISEHNRLYWYRQTLGQGPEFLTYFQNEAQLEKSRLLSDRFSAERPKGSFSTLEIQRTEQGDSAMYLCASSLGGGSNQPQHFGDGTRLSIL.

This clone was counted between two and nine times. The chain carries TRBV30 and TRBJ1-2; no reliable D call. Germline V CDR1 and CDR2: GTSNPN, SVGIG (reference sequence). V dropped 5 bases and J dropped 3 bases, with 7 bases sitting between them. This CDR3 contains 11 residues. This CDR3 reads CAWGVDYGYTF. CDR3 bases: TGTGCCTGGGGGGTCGACTATGGCTACACCTTC. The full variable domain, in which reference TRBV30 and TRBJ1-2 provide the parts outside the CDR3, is SQTIHQWPATLVQPVGSPLSLECTVEGTSNPNLYWYRQAAGRGLQLLFYSVGIGQISSEVPQNLSASRPQDRQFILSSKKLLLSDSGFYLCAWGVDYGYTFGSGTRLTVV.

The CDR3 protein is CASSQPGGIYGYTF. For the CDR3, the DNA is TGTGCCAGCAGCCAACCAGGGGGCATCTATGGCTACACCTTC. The chain uses TRBV7-2 and TRBJ1-2, with TRBD1 identical over 8 bases. CDR1 and CDR2 (germline): SGHTA, FQGNSA. The CDR3 sequence is 14 residues long. V was clipped by 5 bases and J by 4 bases; unmatched bases: 6.

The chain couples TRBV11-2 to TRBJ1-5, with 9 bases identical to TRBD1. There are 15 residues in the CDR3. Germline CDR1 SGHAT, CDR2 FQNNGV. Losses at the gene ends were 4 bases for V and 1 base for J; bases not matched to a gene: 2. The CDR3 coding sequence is TGTGCCAGCAGCTCGGGGACAGGGAGCAATCAGCCCCAGCATTTT. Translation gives CASSSGTGSNQPQHF.

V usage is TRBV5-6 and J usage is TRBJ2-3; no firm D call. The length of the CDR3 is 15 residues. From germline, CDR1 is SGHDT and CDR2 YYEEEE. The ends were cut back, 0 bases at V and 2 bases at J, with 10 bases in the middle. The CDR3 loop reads CASSLDPVPTDTQYF. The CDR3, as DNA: TGTGCCAGCAGCTTGGATCCGGTCCCCACAGATACGCAGTATTTT.

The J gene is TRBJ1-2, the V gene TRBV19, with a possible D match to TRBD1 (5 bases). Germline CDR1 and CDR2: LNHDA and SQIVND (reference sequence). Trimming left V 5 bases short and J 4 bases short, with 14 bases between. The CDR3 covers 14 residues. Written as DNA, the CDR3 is TGTGCCAGTAGTGCCTATCTGGGGGTCTATGGCTACACCTTC. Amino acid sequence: CASSAYLGVYGYTF.